This is a list of T cell receptor beta chains from one sample in a study of OX40 agonist ivuxolimab in advanced cancers. Produced via immunoSEQ multiplex PCR; TCRdb's table is partial and in-frame only. The sample lists roughly 52,000 clones; roughly 81% were seen once. Sequences were derived from CD4+ or CD8+ T cells sorted from blood, sampled in a trial of the OX40 agonist ivuxolimab. These receptors originate from an adult with an advanced solid tumor such as melanoma, head and neck, liver or kidney cancer. Both conserved end residues are part of each CDR3. The D gene is left open where the match is weak. Some rows have no size entry. The others give once, few or many, or a class for an expanded clone.

d_gene	v_gene	abundance	j_gene	CDR3aa	CDR3nt
-	TRBV27	-	TRBJ2-7	CASTRSGTNYEQYF	TGTGCCAGCACCCGATCCGGGACGAACTACGAGCAGTACTTC
-	TRBV19	-	TRBJ1-2	CASSPSMVAGLASSYGYTF	TGTGCCAGTAGCCCATCAATGGTGGCTGGACTAGCTTCCTCCTATGGCTACACCTTC
-	TRBV28	-	TRBJ2-7	CASSLGDGVTTYEQYF	TGTGCCAGCAGTTTAGGAGATGGAGTTACCACCTACGAGCAGTACTTC
-	TRBV4-3	-	TRBJ2-3	CASSLGGSNTQLDTQYF	TGCGCCAGCAGCCTTGGGGGATCAAACACACAGCTGGATACGCAGTATTTT
-	TRBV11-3	-	TRBJ2-5	CASSLAAEETQYF	TGTGCCAGCTCCTTGGCGGCGGAAGAGACCCAGTACTTC
-	TRBV5-1	few	TRBJ2-3	CASSLGRIGVDTQYF	TGCGCCAGCAGCTTGGGACGGATCGGGGTAGATACGCAGTATTTT
-	TRBV2	-	TRBJ2-5	CASTRVLGETQYF	TGTGCCAGCACCAGGGTACTAGGAGAGACCCAGTACTTC
-	TRBV19	-	TRBJ2-4	CASSSRVAKNIQYF	TGTGCCAGTAGTAGCAGAGTAGCCAAAAACATTCAGTACTTC
-	TRBV5-1	once	TRBJ2-7	CASSLGPSTPEQYF	TGCGCCAGCAGCTTGGGCCCCTCGACCCCCGAGCAGTACTTC
-	TRBV9	once	TRBJ2-1	CASSVSGKAYSNEQFF	TGTGCCAGCAGCGTAAGTGGCAAAGCCTATTCGAATGAGCAGTTCTTC
-	TRBV19	few	TRBJ1-5	CASSIGGASNQPQHF	TGTGCCAGTAGTATAGGGGGGGCTAGCAATCAGCCCCAGCATTTT
-	TRBV6-5	once	TRBJ1-2	CASRQQGALGYGYTF	TGTGCCAGCAGACAACAGGGCGCCCTCGGCTATGGCTACACCTTC